This TCR beta chain was sequenced during a study of cytomegalovirus exposure and HLA in healthy donors. Vbeta (60) and Jbeta (13) primers were used in the PCR. TCRdb's table, derived via immunoSEQ multiplex PCR, lists solely in-frame clones and lacks some. The table shows around 110,000 clones, with around 70% occurring only once. Per the germline V gene, CDR1 is LNHDA and CDR2 is SQIVND (reference sequence). V shed 3 bases and J shed 3 bases, with 11 bases lying between them. CDR3 length: 14 residues. Study-level findings and limits: A later analysis reported that several of the most significant clusters appeared to be linked to common viral pathogens, among them Epstein-Barr virus. The authors judged a highly shared variant cluster likely a sequencing artifact. In a later analysis, at a false discovery rate of 0.05, approximately 16,000 TCR beta sequences were associated with HLA alleles. The records held CMV serostatus as the only immune exposure information.

On this clone: The antigen remains unidentified.

The chain has TRBV19 and TRBJ1-2; D perhaps matches TRBD1 (5 bases). Sequenced: PBMCs. This TCR came from a woman in her late teens or twenties in good health and CMV-seronegative. The CDR3 region is CASSMGRSDYGYTF. The CDR3 bases are TGTGCCAGTAGTATGGGGCGTTCGGACTATGGCTACACCTTC.